This T cell receptor beta chain appears in the sequencing data of a study of PD-L1 blockade in urothelial cancer. Measured with immunoSEQ multiplex PCR; TCRdb has only the in-frame clones, and not every one. The sample carries about 110,000 clones, roughly 90% recorded once. This CDR3 contains 14 residues. Time point reported: peripheral blood 6 weeks after treatment start. The clonotype originates from a man aged 55 to 70 with urothelial cancer. Source: PBMCs, taken around atezolizumab (anti-PD-L1) treatment. The chain combines TRBV7-5 with TRBJ2-5; TRBD2 is the table's D call and was not checked against the DNA. TRBV7-5 is termed a pseudogene. Here the CDR3 DNA reads TGTGTCAGAAGCTTAACTGAGCTCCAAGAGACCCAGTACTTC. Translating it yields CVRSLTELQETQYF.